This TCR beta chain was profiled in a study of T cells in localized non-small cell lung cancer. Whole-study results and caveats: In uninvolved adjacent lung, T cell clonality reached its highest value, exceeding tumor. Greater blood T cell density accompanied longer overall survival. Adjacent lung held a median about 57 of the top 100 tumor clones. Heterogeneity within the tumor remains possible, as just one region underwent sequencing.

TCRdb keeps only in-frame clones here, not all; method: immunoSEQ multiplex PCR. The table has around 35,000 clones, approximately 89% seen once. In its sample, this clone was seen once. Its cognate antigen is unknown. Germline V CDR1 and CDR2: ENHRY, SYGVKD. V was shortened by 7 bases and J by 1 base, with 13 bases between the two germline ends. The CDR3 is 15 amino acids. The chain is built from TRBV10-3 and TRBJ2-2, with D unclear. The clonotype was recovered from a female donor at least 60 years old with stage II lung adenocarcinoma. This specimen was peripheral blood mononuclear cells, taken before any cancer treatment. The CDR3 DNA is TGTGCCATCAATAACGGATTAAAGAACACCGGGGAGCTGTTTTTT. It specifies CAINNGLKNTGELFF.